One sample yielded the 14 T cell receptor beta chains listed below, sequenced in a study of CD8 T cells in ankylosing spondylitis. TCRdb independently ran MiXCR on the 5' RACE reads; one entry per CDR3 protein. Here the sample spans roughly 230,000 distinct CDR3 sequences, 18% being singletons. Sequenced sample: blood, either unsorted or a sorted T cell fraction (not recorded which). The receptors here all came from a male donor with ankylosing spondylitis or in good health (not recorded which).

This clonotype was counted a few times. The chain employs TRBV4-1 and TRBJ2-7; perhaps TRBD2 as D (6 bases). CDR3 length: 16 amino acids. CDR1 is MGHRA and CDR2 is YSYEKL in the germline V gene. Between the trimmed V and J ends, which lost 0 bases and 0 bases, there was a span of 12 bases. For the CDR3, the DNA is TGCGCCAGCAGCCAAGAACCGGGGGATAGCTCCTACGAGCAGTACTTC. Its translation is CASSQEPGDSSYEQYF.

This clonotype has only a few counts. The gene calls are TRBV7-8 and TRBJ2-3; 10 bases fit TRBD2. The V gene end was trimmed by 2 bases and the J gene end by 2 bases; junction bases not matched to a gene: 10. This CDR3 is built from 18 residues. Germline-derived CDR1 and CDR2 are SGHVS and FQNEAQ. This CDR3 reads CASSLSEASGSDTDTQYF. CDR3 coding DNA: TGTGCCAGCAGCTTAAGCGAGGCTAGCGGGAGTGACACAGATACGCAGTATTTT.

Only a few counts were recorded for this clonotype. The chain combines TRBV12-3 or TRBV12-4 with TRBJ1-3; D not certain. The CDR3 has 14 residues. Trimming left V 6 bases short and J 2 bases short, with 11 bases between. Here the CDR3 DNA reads TGTGCCAGCAGCTTGCCCGGCCCTGGAAACACCATATATTTT. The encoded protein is CASSLPGPGNTIYF.

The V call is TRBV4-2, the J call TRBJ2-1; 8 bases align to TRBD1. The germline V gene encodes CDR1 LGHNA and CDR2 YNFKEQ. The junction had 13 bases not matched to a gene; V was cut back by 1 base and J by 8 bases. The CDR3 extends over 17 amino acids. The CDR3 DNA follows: TGTGCCAGCAGCCAAGCAAGTTTCGGACAGGGTCTCCATGAGCAGTTCTTC. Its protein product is CASSQASFGQGLHEQFF.

The CDR3 is CASSGGLGAGELFF. CDR3 DNA sequence: TGTGCCAGCAGCGGGGGGTTGGGGGCCGGGGAGCTGTTTTTT. The gene calls are TRBV9 and TRBJ2-2; D may match TRBD1 or TRBD2 (5 bases each). The CDR3 is 14 residues long. Germline loops: CDR1 SGDLS, CDR2 YYNGEE. V was pared by 3 bases and J by 6 bases, with 12 bases between.

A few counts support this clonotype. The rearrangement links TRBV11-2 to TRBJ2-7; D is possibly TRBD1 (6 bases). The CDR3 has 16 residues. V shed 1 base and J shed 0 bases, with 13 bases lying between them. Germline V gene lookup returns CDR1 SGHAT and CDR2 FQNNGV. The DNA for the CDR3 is TGTGCCAGCAGCTTAGTGACAGGAGGAGGCTCCTACGAGCAGTACTTC. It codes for CASSLVTGGGSYEQYF.

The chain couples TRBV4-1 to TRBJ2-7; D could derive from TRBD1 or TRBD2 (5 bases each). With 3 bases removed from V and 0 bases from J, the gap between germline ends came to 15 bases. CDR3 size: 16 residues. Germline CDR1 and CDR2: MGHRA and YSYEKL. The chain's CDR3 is CASSHQSGTVSYEQYF. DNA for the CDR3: TGCGCCAGCAGCCATCAATCCGGGACGGTCTCCTACGAGCAGTACTTC.

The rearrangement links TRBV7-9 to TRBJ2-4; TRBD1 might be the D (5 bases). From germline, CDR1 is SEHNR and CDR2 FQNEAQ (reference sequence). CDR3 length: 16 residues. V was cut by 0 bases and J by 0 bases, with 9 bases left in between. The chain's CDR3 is CASSLAKGVAKNIQYF. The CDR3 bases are TGTGCCAGCAGCTTAGCGAAAGGGGTAGCCAAAAACATTCAGTACTTC.

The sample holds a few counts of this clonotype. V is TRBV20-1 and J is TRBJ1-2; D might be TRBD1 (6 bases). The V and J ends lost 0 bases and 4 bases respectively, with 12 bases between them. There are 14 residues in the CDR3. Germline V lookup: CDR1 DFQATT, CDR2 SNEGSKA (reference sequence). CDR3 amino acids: CSARDRDTFYGYTF. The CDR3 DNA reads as TGCAGTGCTAGAGATCGGGACACATTCTATGGCTACACCTTC.

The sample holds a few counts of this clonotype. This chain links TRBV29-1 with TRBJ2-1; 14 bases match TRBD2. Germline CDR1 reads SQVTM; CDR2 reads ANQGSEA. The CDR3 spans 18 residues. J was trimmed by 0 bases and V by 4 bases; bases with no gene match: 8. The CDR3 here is CSVAMGLAGESSYNEQFF. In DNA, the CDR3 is TGCAGCGTTGCCATGGGACTAGCGGGAGAGAGCTCCTACAATGAGCAGTTCTTC.

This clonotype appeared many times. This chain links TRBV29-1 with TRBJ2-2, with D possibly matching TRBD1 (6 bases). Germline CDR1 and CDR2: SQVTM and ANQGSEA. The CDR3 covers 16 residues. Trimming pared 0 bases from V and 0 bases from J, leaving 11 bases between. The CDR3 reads CSVEDRRTANTGELFF. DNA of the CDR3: TGCAGCGTTGAAGATCGGCGGACAGCGAACACCGGGGAGCTGTTTTTT.

In nucleotides, the CDR3 is TGCGCCAGCAGCCATGCACCTAGCAATCAGCCCCAGCATTTT. Translating it yields CASSHAPSNQPQHF. The rearrangement uses TRBV4-1 and TRBJ1-5; D gene uncertain. The CDR3 has 14 amino acids. V was clipped by 3 bases and J by 0 bases, with 6 bases between them. CDR1 and CDR2 (germline): MGHRA, YSYEKL.

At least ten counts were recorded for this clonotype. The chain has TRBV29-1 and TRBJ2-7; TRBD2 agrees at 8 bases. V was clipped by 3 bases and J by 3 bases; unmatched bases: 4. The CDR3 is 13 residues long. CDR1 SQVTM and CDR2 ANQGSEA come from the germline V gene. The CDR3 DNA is TGCAGCGTTGATGTTCGGGGGGGCTACGAGCAGTACTTC. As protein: CSVDVRGGYEQYF.

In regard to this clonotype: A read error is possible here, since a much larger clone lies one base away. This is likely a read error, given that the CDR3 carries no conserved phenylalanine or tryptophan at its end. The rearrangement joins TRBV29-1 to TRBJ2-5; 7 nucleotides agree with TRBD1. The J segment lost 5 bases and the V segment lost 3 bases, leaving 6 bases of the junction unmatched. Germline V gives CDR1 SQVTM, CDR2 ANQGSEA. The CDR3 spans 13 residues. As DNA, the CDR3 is TGCAGCGTTGACAGGGGGAATGTGGAGACCCAGTACTAC. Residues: CSVDRGNVETQYY.